The present T cell receptor (beta chain) was sequenced within a study of blood T cells in healthy people across ages. Study outcomes and limitations: It was the long-lived donors that had more naive CD4+ cells and higher diversity than aged donors.

This clonotype appeared a single time. Its antigen remains unknown. Combining a sample-barcoded 5' primer with a J-beta primer mix, a second PCR ran for about 7 to 11 cycles. In TCRdb, the 5' RACE reads were re-called with MiXCR into one record per CDR3 protein. The top ten clones hold about 22% of a sample with almost 1 million distinct CDR3 sequences, just over 50% of them seen once. Per individual sample, total RNA of at least 5.5 micrograms was extracted. The receptor comes from a woman aged 60-70 years in good health. Material for sequencing was blood.

The CDR3 sequence is CASSLWFRAGDSPLHF. The DNA for the CDR3 is TGTGCCAGCAGCTTGTGGTTCAGGGCAGGGGATTCACCCCTCCACTTT. J is TRBJ1-6 and V is TRBV5-5, with D possibly TRBD1 on 6 matching bases. This CDR3 contains 16 residues. V was pared by 1 base and J by 8 bases, with 16 bases between. From germline, CDR1 is SGHKS and CDR2 YYEKEE (reference sequence).